This TCR beta chain comes out of a study of shared clonotypes between healthy human individuals. On this clone itself: This CDR3 is also generated by other DNA sequences in the sample.

Authors' methods: Quality scores were absent from the junction-only immunoSEQ sequences, so filtering differed. Measured with immunoSEQ multiplex PCR; TCRdb has only the in-frame clones, and not every one. V, J and clone size are those of that table, while D and trimming were read from the DNA. The sample contains under 1 million clones, about 96% of which appear only once. CD45RO negativity and positive selection for CCR7 defined naive CD8 cells, a population that excluded terminally differentiated effector memory CD45RA+ cells. Trimming cost V 5 bases and J 5 bases; bases outside gene matches: 5. Germline V gene data show CDR1 as PRHDT and CDR2 as FYEKMQ (reference sequence). The CDR3 spans 15 residues.

This receptor was taken from a man aged 25 to 40 in good health. Material: naive CD8+ T cells sorted from blood. V is TRBV13 and J is TRBJ2-2; 10 bases map to TRBD1. Here the CDR3 DNA reads TGTGCCAGCAGCAGCGGACAGGGGGTAACCGGGGAGCTGTTTTTT. Encoded protein: CASSSGQGVTGELFF.